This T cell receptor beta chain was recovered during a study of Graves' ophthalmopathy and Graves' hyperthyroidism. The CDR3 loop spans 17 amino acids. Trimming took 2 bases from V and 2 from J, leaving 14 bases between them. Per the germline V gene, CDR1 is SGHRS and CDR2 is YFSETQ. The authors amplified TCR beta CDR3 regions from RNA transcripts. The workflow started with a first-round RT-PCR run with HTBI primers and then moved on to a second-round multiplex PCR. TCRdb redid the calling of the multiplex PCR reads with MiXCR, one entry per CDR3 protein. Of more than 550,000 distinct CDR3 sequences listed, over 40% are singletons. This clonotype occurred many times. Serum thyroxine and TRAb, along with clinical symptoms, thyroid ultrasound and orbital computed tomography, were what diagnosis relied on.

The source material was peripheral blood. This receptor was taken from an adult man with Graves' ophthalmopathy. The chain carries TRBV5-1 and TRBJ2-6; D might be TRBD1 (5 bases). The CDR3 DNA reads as TGCGCCAGCAGCTTTGTCGCCATAGGGGCTGGGGCCAACGTCCTGACTTTC. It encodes CASSFVAIGAGANVLTF.